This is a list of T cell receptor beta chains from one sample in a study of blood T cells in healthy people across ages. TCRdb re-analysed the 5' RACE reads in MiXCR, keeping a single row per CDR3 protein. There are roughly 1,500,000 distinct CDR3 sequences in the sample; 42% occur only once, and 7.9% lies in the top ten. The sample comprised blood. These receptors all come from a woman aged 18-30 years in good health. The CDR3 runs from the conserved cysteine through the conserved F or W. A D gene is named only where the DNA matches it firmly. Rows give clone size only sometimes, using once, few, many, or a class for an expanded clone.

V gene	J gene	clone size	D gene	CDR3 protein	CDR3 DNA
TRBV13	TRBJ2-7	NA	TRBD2	CASSTRTSGRLTSSYEQYF	TGTGCCAGCAGCACCAGGACTAGCGGGAGGCTAACGAGCTCCTACGAGCAGTACTTC
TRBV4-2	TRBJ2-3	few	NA	CASSQALHRTQYF	TGTGCCAGCAGCCAAGCACTCCACCGTACGCAGTATTTT
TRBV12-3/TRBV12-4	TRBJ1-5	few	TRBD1	CASSYPTGGYQPQHF	TGTGCCAGCTCATACCCGACAGGGGGGTATCAGCCCCAGCATTTT
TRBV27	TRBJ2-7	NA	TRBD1	CASSFGQGVVEQYF	TGTGCCAGCAGTTTTGGTCAGGGGGTGGTCGAGCAGTACTTC
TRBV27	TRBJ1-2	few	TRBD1	CASSFRGRENGYTF	TGTGCCAGCAGCTTCAGGGGGCGGGAGAATGGCTACACCTTC
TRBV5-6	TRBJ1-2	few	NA	CASSSPHGQMRGYTF	TGTGCCAGCAGCTCACCCCACGGACAGATGAGGGGCTACACCTTC
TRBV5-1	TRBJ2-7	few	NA	CASSLALQGSPYEQYF	TGCGCCAGCAGCTTGGCCCTCCAGGGGAGTCCCTACGAGCAGTACTTC
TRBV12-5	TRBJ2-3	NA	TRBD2	CASGLPTGTSARQRTDTQYF	TGTGCTAGTGGTTTGCCAACAGGGACTAGCGCACGCCAACGCACAGATACGCAGTATTTT
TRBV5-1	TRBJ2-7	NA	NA	CASSGTTNEQYF	TGCGCCAGCAGCGGCACTACGAACGAGCAGTACTTC
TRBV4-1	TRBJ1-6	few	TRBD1	CASSQDQGAYSPLHF	TGCGCCAGCAGCCAAGATCAGGGGGCATATTCACCCCTCCACTTT
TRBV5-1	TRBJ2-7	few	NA	CASSLTGTPISYEQYF	TGCGCCAGCAGCTTAACCGGGACGCCCATTTCCTACGAGCAGTACTTC
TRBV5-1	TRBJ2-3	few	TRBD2	CASRSSGGPTDTQYF	TGCGCCAGCAGGAGTAGCGGGGGGCCGACAGATACGCAGTATTTT
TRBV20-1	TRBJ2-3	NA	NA	CSASGLVAGIGGDTQYF	TGCAGTGCTAGCGGACTTGTTGCCGGGATTGGGGGAGATACGCAGTATTTT
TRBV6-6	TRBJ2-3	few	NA	CASRRQAVTQYF	TGTGCCAGCAGGCGCCAGGCGGTTACGCAGTATTTT
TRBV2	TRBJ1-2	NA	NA	CASTERGLVYGYTF	TGTGCCAGCACCGAACGGGGGCTAGTCTATGGCTACACCTTC
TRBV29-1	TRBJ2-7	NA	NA	CSVEGEVNEQYF	TGCAGCGTTGAAGGTGAGGTAAACGAGCAGTACTTC
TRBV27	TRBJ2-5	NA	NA	CASSVGFAETQYF	TGTGCCAGCAGTGTAGGTTTCGCGGAGACCCAGTACTTC
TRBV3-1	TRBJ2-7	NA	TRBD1	CASSRGTEGTKQYF	TGTGCCAGCAGCCGGGGGACAGAGGGGACGAAGCAGTACTTC
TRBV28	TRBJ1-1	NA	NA	CASSLSRNEAFF	TGTGCCAGCAGTTTATCCCGGAATGAAGCTTTCTTT
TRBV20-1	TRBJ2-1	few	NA	CSVPPGNNEQFF	TGCAGTGTCCCCCCCGGGAACAATGAGCAGTTCTTC
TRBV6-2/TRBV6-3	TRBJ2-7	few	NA	CATRKGGLSYEQYF	TGTGCCACAAGGAAGGGAGGCCTATCCTACGAGCAGTACTTC
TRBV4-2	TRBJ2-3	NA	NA	CASRSRTDTQYF	TGTGCCAGCCGCTCCCGCACAGATACGCAGTATTTT
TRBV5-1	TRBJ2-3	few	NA	CASSFSTGAWGDTQYF	TGCGCCAGCAGCTTTAGTACGGGAGCATGGGGAGATACGCAGTATTTT
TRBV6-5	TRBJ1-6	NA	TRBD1	CASRRGQENSPLHF	TGTGCCAGCCGAAGGGGACAGGAGAATTCACCCCTCCACTTT
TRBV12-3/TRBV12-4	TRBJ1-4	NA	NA	CASSLALTATNENLFF	TGTGCCAGCAGTTTAGCGCTCACTGCAACTAATGAAAACCTGTTTTTT
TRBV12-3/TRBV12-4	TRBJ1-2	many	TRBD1	CASSPDRGLRTNYGYTF	TGTGCCAGCAGTCCAGACAGGGGGCTACGCACTAACTATGGCTACACCTTC
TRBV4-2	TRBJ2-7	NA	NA	CASSQDLDSPGEQYF	TGTGCCAGCAGCCAAGATCTCGATAGCCCTGGCGAGCAGTACTTC
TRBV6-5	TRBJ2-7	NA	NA	CASSPTGQTKYYEQYF	TGTGCCAGCAGCCCCACTGGACAGACTAAATACTACGAGCAGTACTTC
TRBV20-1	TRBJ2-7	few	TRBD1	CSAPPGDRGNYEQYF	TGCAGTGCTCCTCCGGGGGACAGGGGTAATTACGAGCAGTACTTC
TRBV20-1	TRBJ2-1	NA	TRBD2	CSASGLAGVGEQFF	TGCAGTGCTTCCGGACTAGCGGGAGTAGGTGAGCAGTTCTTC
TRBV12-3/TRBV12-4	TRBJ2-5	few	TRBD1	CASRSSGTGPVETQYF	TGTGCCAGCAGATCTTCCGGGACAGGGCCAGTGGAGACCCAGTACTTC
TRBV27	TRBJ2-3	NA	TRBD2	CASSLSPPVGTSGTVRRTDTQYF	TGTGCCAGCAGTTTATCCCCCCCGGTTGGGACTAGCGGCACCGTTCGTCGCACAGATACGCAGTATTTT
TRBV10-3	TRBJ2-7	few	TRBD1	CAISESRQGAYEQYF	TGTGCCATCAGTGAGTCGAGACAGGGAGCCTACGAGCAGTACTTC
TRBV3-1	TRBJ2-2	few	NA	CASSQDGDFYTGELFF	TGTGCCAGCAGCCAGGATGGTGACTTTTACACCGGGGAGCTGTTTTTT
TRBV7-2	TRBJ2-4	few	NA	CASSPERARSYIQYF	TGTGCCAGCAGCCCCGAGAGGGCTAGAAGCTACATTCAGTACTTC
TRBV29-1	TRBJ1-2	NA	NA	CSVDSFYGYTF	TGCAGCGTTGACTCGTTCTATGGCTACACCTTC